The 13 T cell receptor beta chains below come from one sample, sequenced in a study of blood T cell repertoires in COVID-19. Assay: immunoSEQ multiplex PCR; the TCRdb copy retains only in-frame clones and omits some. The sample shows approximately 90,000 clones, 85% of them seen only once. The sequenced material came from peripheral blood. The receptors here all came from a man aged 60-69 years with acute or convalescent COVID-19.

J is TRBJ1-5 and V is TRBV5-1; 8 bases fit TRBD1. Germline trimming cut 5 bases from V and 6 bases from J; bases unmatched to any gene: 13. Germline CDR1 and CDR2: SGHRS and YFSETQ. The CDR3 contains 16 residues. The CDR3 protein is CASSPDYGQGSQPQHF. Here the CDR3 DNA reads TGCGCCAGCAGTCCAGATTACGGACAGGGCTCTCAGCCCCAGCATTTT.

The J gene is TRBJ2-1, the V gene TRBV6-2 or TRBV6-3; D remains ambiguous. Germline V lookup: CDR1 MNHEY, CDR2 SVGEGT. This CDR3 is built from 15 residues. The V gene lost 7 bases and the J gene lost 4 bases, with 17 bases spanning the gap. The chain's CDR3 is CASTPLADRYNEQFF. The CDR3 bases are TGTGCCAGCACCCCGTTAGCAGACCGTTACAATGAGCAGTTCTTC.

This rearrangement joins TRBV5-1 to TRBJ2-3, with TRBD1 matching over 11 bases. From germline, CDR1 is SGHRS and CDR2 YFSETQ. V dropped 1 base and J dropped 4; count of bases not matched to a gene: 8. CDR3 length: 17 amino acids. This CDR3 is CASSLSGQGARPDTQYF. The CDR3 DNA follows: TGCGCCAGCAGCTTGTCCGGACAGGGGGCGCGTCCAGATACGCAGTATTTT. The entire variable domain, with the rest obtained from reference TRBV5-1 and TRBJ2-3, is as follows: KAGVTQTPRYLIKTRGQQVTLSCSPISGHRSVSWYQQTPGQGLQFLFEYFSETQRNKGNFPGRFSGRQFSNSRSEMNVSTLELGDSALYLCASSLSGQGARPDTQYFGPGTRLTVL.

V and J are TRBV5-8 and TRBJ2-1, with 11 bases aligning to TRBD1. V trimming: 5 bases; J trimming: 9 bases; junction bases outside the gene matches: 7. The length of the CDR3 is 14 residues. The germline gives CDR1 SGHTS, CDR2 YDEGEE. Written as DNA, the CDR3 is TGTGCCAGCAGAAAGGACAGGGGGCATGTTGAGCAGTTCTTC. Protein: CASRKDRGHVEQFF. Together with reference TRBV5-8 and TRBJ2-1, the CDR3 gives the full variable domain: EAGVTQSPTHLIKTRGQQATLRCSPISGHTSVYWYQQALGLGLQFLLWYDEGEERNRGNFPPRFSGRQFPNYSSELNVNALELEDSALYLCASRKDRGHVEQFFGPGTRLTVL.

A single count supports this clone. The J gene is TRBJ2-1, the V gene TRBV19; 12 nucleotides match TRBD2. The V and J ends lost 5 bases and 8 bases, in that order; junction bases with no gene match: 7. Germline CDR1 LNHDA, CDR2 SQIVND (reference sequence). The length of the CDR3 is 15 residues. Here the CDR3 DNA reads TGTGCCAGTAGTCCGACTAGCGGGAGTTTCTATGAGCAGTTCTTC. Residues: CASSPTSGSFYEQFF.

The CDR3 loop reads CAINSGQGDNEQYF. The CDR3 nucleotides read TGTGCCATCAACTCGGGACAGGGGGACAACGAGCAGTACTTC. This chain joins TRBV10-3 and TRBJ2-7, with 11 bases aligning to TRBD1. The CDR3 sequence is 14 residues long. V was clipped by 7 bases and J by 5 bases; unmatched bases: 7. The germline V gene encodes CDR1 ENHRY and CDR2 SYGVKD.

This clone showed up just once. The J gene is TRBJ1-2, the V gene TRBV30; a possible D gene is TRBD1 (6 bases). The CDR3 runs 13 residues. Between the trimmed V and J ends, which lost 3 bases and 7 bases, there was a span of 15 bases. The germline CDR1 and CDR2 sequences are GTSNPN and SVGIG (reference sequence). CDR3: CAWSTGQGFGYTF. The CDR3 nucleotides are TGTGCCTGGAGCACCGGCCAGGGGTTTGGCTACACCTTC.

The chain combines TRBV30 with TRBJ2-5, with D possibly matching TRBD1 (5 bases). The CDR3 consists of 13 residues. Deletions cut 6 bases from V and 5 bases from J, with 16 bases between. Germline CDR1 is GTSNPN and CDR2 is SVGIG (reference sequence). CDR3: CACKWGERETQYF. DNA for the CDR3: TGTGCCTGTAAATGGGGCGAACGGGAGACCCAGTACTTC.

The rearrangement joins TRBV6-4 to TRBJ1-5; TRBD1 matches 7 bases. The CDR3 runs 15 residues. The J segment lost 2 bases and the V segment lost 7 bases, leaving 8 bases of the junction unmatched. Looked up from germline, CDR1 is MRHNA and CDR2 is SNTAGT. The CDR3 sequence: CASNRTGRGNQPQHF. CDR3 DNA sequence: TGTGCCAGCAACCGGACAGGTAGAGGCAATCAGCCCCAGCATTTT.

V and J are TRBV27 and TRBJ2-6, with D uncertain. The CDR3 is 14 amino acids. Germline values: CDR1 MNHEY, CDR2 SMNVEV (reference sequence). Trimming stripped 7 bases from V and 0 bases from J, with 7 bases between. As DNA, the CDR3 is TGTGCCAGCAAAACAGTCTCTGGGGCCAACGTCCTGACTTTC. This encodes CASKTVSGANVLTF.

The J gene is TRBJ2-3, the V gene TRBV6-4; no definite D call. The CDR3 runs to 10 residues. V was shortened by 8 bases and J by 5 bases, with 5 bases between the two germline ends. Germline V lookup: CDR1 MRHNA, CDR2 SNTAGT. As DNA, the CDR3 is TGTGCCAGCGAACTAGATACGCAGTATTTT. This gives the protein CASELDTQYF.

The sample holds one count of this clone. The chain couples TRBV10-1 to TRBJ2-5; tentatively, D is TRBD1 (5 bases). Germline CDR1 WNHNN, CDR2 SYGVQD (reference sequence). This CDR3 contains 14 residues. V was shortened by 6 bases and J by 5 bases, with 16 bases between the two germline ends. The CDR3 here is CASSKEQGKETQYF. The CDR3, as DNA: TGCGCCAGCAGCAAGGAGCAGGGCAAGGAGACCCAGTACTTC.

The rearrangement links TRBV7-2 to TRBJ2-7; TRBD1 aligns across 11 bases. In germline, CDR1 is SGHTA, CDR2 FQGNSA. V shed 4 bases, J shed 2 bases, and the junction held 1 base outside the gene matches. This CDR3 has 14 residues. In nucleotides, the CDR3 is TGTGCCAGCAGCTCGGACAGGGGGCCCTACGAGCAGTACTTC. It translates to CASSSDRGPYEQYF. Combining the CDR3 with reference TRBV7-2 and TRBJ2-7 gives the whole variable domain GAGVSQSPSNKVTEKGKDVELRCDPISGHTALYWYRQSLGQGLEFLIYFQGNSAPDKSGLPSDRFSAERTGGSVSTLTIQRTQQEDSAVYLCASSSDRGPYEQYFGPGTRLTVT.